These 24 T cell receptor beta chains came from one sample sequenced in a study of blood T cell repertoires in COVID-19. The method was immunoSEQ multiplex PCR; TCRdb's version includes in-frame clones alone and lacks a portion of them. The sample has some 260,000 clones; more than 65% are singletons. Sequenced: peripheral blood. All receptors come from a woman in her 40s with active or convalescent COVID-19.

V usage is TRBV19 and J usage is TRBJ1-6; 8 bases are a match to TRBD1. This CDR3 has 14 amino acids. J gave up 9 bases and V 7 bases, and 8 bases lay outside the gene matches. The germline V gene encodes CDR1 LNHDA and CDR2 SQIVND (reference sequence). CDR3: CASKVGDRGSPLHF. The CDR3 DNA sequence: TGTGCCAGTAAGGTGGGAGACAGGGGTTCACCCCTCCACTTT.

This rearrangement joins TRBV28 to TRBJ1-5; D is unresolved. V lost 6 bases and J 0 bases, leaving 6 bases between the germline ends. CDR3 length: 13 amino acids. The germline gives CDR1 MDHEN, CDR2 SYDVKM. DNA for the CDR3: TGTGCCAGCAGCCAGGATAGCAATCAGCCCCAGCATTTT. Translation gives CASSQDSNQPQHF.

This chain links TRBV15 with TRBJ1-5, with D perhaps TRBD1 (5 bases). The V and J ends lost 6 bases and 4 bases respectively, with 10 bases between them. Germline-derived CDR1 and CDR2 are LNHNV and YYDKDF (reference sequence). CDR3 length equals 13 residues. The CDR3, as DNA: TGTGCCACCAGGGCAGGGATTAATCAGCCCCAGCATTTT. Its translation is CATRAGINQPQHF.

This clone was seen only once. The rearrangement joins TRBV10-3 to TRBJ2-3; 9 bases are a match to TRBD2. This CDR3 spans 12 amino acids. With V trimmed by 6 bases and J by 11 bases, 6 bases remained unmatched. Germline CDR1 and CDR2: ENHRY and SYGVKD. CDR3 coding DNA: TGTGCCATCAGCCCCTCAGCGGGGGGGCAGTATTTT. Translating it yields CAISPSAGGQYF.

This clone turned up a few times. The rearrangement links TRBV2 to TRBJ1-2; tentative D call: TRBD1 (5 bases). This CDR3 region has 13 residues. Germline CDR1 and CDR2: SNHLY and FYNNEI. Trimming stripped 1 base from V and 6 bases from J, with 9 bases between. CDR3 sequence: CASSEGQGNGYTF. The CDR3, as DNA: TGTGCCAGCAGTGAAGGTCAGGGAAATGGCTACACCTTC.

A few counts support this clone. The chain carries TRBV5-6 and TRBJ1-2; D is undetermined. V lost 4 bases and J 8 bases, leaving 12 bases between the germline ends. The CDR3 loop spans 12 amino acids. Germline values: CDR1 SGHDT, CDR2 YYEEEE. CDR3 bases: TGTGCCAGCAGCCGGAGGGCGCAAGGCTACACCTTC. Its translation: CASSRRAQGYTF.

The chain combines TRBV19 with TRBJ2-7, with D maybe TRBD1 (6 bases). CDR3 length equals 18 residues. CDR1 is LNHDA and CDR2 is SQIVND in the germline V gene (reference sequence). The germline V and J ends were trimmed by 2 bases and 1 base, with 21 bases remaining between them. CDR3 nucleotide sequence: TGTGCCAGTAGTATATTGGGATTTTCGGGGACACGGTCCTACGAGCAGTACTTC. Translated, it gives CASSILGFSGTRSYEQYF.

The chain uses TRBV30 and TRBJ1-1; no clear D gene. From germline, CDR1 is GTSNPN and CDR2 SVGIG (reference sequence). This CDR3 contains 12 residues. V lost 3 bases to trimming and J lost 6 bases, with 11 bases between them. The CDR3 loop reads CAWRGAAAEAFF. DNA of the CDR3: TGTGCCTGGAGAGGTGCGGCTGCTGAAGCTTTCTTT.

This clone was seen a handful of times. This chain links TRBV11-3 with TRBJ2-1; 8 bases fit TRBD1. V trimming: 4 bases; J trimming: 5 bases; junction bases outside the gene matches: 7. CDR3 length: 15 amino acids. CDR1 is SGHNT and CDR2 is YENEEA in the germline V gene. This CDR3 reads CASSSRTGNHNEQFF. CDR3 bases: TGTGCCAGCAGCTCCCGGACAGGGAATCACAATGAGCAGTTCTTC.

This chain joins TRBV5-6 and TRBJ2-1; 13 bases match TRBD2. In germline, CDR1 is SGHDT, CDR2 YYEEEE. V shed 2 bases and J 6 bases; nucleotides not matched to a gene: 8. CDR3 length equals 17 residues. The CDR3 loop is CASSFGLAGVSGNEQFF. The CDR3, as DNA: TGTGCCAGCAGCTTCGGACTAGCGGGGGTCTCTGGCAATGAGCAGTTCTTC.

The rearrangement uses TRBV5-1 and TRBJ1-2; D not certain. The CDR3 runs to 12 residues. The V gene lost 1 base and the J gene lost 8 bases, with 9 bases spanning the gap. Germline V CDR1 and CDR2: SGHRS, YFSETQ. In DNA, the CDR3 is TGCGCCAGCAGCTTGACAGCAACAGGCTACACCTTC. It codes for CASSLTATGYTF.

The chain has TRBV28 and TRBJ1-2, with 8 positions matching TRBD1. This CDR3 is 14 amino acids long. Per germline, CDR1 MDHEN and CDR2 SYDVKM. Trimming removed 8 bases from V and 8 bases from J; junction bases left unmatched: 13. The CDR3 loop is CASLLSTGEWGYTF. The CDR3 nucleotides read TGTGCCAGCCTCCTCTCGACAGGGGAATGGGGCTACACCTTC.

V usage is TRBV7-2 and J usage is TRBJ2-5, with TRBD2 as a possible D gene (6 bases). Trimming took off 4 bases at V and 7 bases at J, with 19 bases between the two ends. From germline, CDR1 is SGHTA and CDR2 FQGNSA. This CDR3 comprises 15 residues. The chain's CDR3 is CASSSPGLYRGTQYF. As DNA, the CDR3 is TGTGCCAGCAGCTCCCCGGGACTTTACCGTGGGACCCAGTACTTC.

This chain joins TRBV9 and TRBJ2-5; D might be TRBD2 (5 bases). This CDR3 is built from 11 residues. V was pared by 4 bases and J by 5 bases, with 6 bases between. Germline V gene data show CDR1 as SGDLS and CDR2 as YYNGEE. The CDR3 here is CASSPGETQYF. The CDR3 DNA is TGTGCCAGCAGCCCGGGGGAGACCCAGTACTTC.

This sequence joins TRBV10-3 and TRBJ2-7, with 10 nucleotides matching TRBD1. V gave up 4 bases and J gave up 3 bases; unmatched junction bases: 6. CDR1 is ENHRY and CDR2 is SYGVKD in the germline V gene. The CDR3 totals 15 residues. This CDR3 reads CAISGGTGANYEQYF. As DNA, the CDR3 is TGTGCCATCAGTGGTGGGACAGGGGCCAACTACGAGCAGTACTTC.

The V call is TRBV12-3 or TRBV12-4, the J call TRBJ1-5, with 8 positions matching TRBD1. The CDR3 length is 13 residues. Trimming at V came to 6 bases and at J to 6 bases, leaving 4 bases not matched to a gene. This chain's CDR3 is CASRQGAGQPQHF. The CDR3 DNA follows: TGTGCCAGCAGGCAGGGGGCCGGTCAGCCCCAGCATTTT.

The J gene is TRBJ1-5, the V gene TRBV5-3; tentative D call: TRBD1 (5 bases). TRBV5-3 is reported as an ORF; its role is uncertain. Trimming removed 6 bases from V and 0 bases from J, with 13 bases in between. The CDR3 is 15 amino acids. CDR3 sequence reads: CARTRRDCSNQPQHF. DNA of the CDR3: TGTGCCAGAACCCGCCGGGACTGTAGCAATCAGCCCCAGCATTTT.

The chain couples TRBV7-9 to TRBJ1-1; 7 bases are shared with TRBD1. CDR3 length: 13 amino acids. Unmatched junction bases numbered 5, after V lost 5 bases and J lost 5 bases. Germline-derived CDR1 and CDR2 are SEHNR and FQNEAQ (reference sequence). CDR3 amino acids: CASSLQGRTEAFF. The CDR3 DNA sequence: TGTGCCAGCAGCCTACAGGGGAGGACTGAAGCTTTCTTT.

This clone has a handful of counts. The chain joins TRBV5-5 to TRBJ2-6; no reliable D call. There are 13 residues in the CDR3. Trimming cost V 5 bases and J 0 bases, with 3 bases left between them. Looked up from germline, CDR1 is SGHKS and CDR2 is YYEKEE (reference sequence). The CDR3 loop is CASRSSGANVLTF. CDR3 DNA: TGTGCCAGCAGGAGCTCTGGGGCCAACGTCCTGACTTTC.

The V call is TRBV30, the J call TRBJ1-1; maybe TRBD1 (5 bases). V was shortened by 0 bases and J by 0 bases, with 17 bases between the two germline ends. Looked up from germline, CDR1 is GTSNPN and CDR2 is SVGIG (reference sequence). CDR3 length: 17 residues. The chain's CDR3 is CAWSVSPVRGLNTEAFF. The DNA of the CDR3 is TGTGCCTGGAGTGTATCCCCTGTGCGGGGGTTGAACACTGAAGCTTTCTTT. Together with reference TRBV30 and TRBJ1-1, the CDR3 gives the full variable domain: SQTIHQWPATLVQPVGSPLSLECTVEGTSNPNLYWYRQAAGRGLQLLFYSVGIGQISSEVPQNLSASRPQDRQFILSSKKLLLSDSGFYLCAWSVSPVRGLNTEAFFGQGTRLTVV.

V gene TRBV28 combines with J gene TRBJ1-1; D is possibly TRBD1 (6 bases). V was shortened by 2 bases and J by 10 bases, with 8 bases between the two germline ends. This CDR3 spans 11 amino acids. Germline CDR1 MDHEN, CDR2 SYDVKM. The CDR3 DNA reads as TGTGCCAGCAGTTTAAGAGGGGGAGCTTTCTTT. Protein sequence: CASSLRGGAFF.

Many counts were recorded for this clone. The CDR3 DNA reads TGTGCCAGCAGCAGTTTCCGAGGACAGGGACGTTCACCCCTCCACTTT. It codes for CASSSFRGQGRSPLHF. This chain links TRBV21-1 with TRBJ1-6; TRBD1, the D gene given by the table, was not confirmed from the DNA. TRBV21-1 is a documented pseudogene. The CDR3 has 16 amino acids.

CDR3 DNA sequence: TGTGCCATGCAGGGGTCACCCCTCCACTTT. It yields the protein CAMQGSPLHF. V usage is TRBV6-5 and J usage is TRBJ1-6, with D perhaps TRBD1 (6 bases). With 10 bases removed from V and 10 bases from J, the gap between germline ends came to 8 bases. The germline V gene encodes CDR1 MNHEY and CDR2 SVGAGI. This CDR3 region has 10 residues.

The chain is built from TRBV30 and TRBJ1-4, with 8 nucleotides matching TRBD1. CDR3 length: 14 residues. CDR1 is GTSNPN and CDR2 is SVGIG in the germline V gene (reference sequence). Losses at the gene ends were 3 bases for V and 7 bases for J; bases not matched to a gene: 7. The CDR3 region has the DNA TGTGCCTGGAGACCTGGACAGGGCAGTGAAAAACTGTTTTTT. Translation: CAWRPGQGSEKLFF.